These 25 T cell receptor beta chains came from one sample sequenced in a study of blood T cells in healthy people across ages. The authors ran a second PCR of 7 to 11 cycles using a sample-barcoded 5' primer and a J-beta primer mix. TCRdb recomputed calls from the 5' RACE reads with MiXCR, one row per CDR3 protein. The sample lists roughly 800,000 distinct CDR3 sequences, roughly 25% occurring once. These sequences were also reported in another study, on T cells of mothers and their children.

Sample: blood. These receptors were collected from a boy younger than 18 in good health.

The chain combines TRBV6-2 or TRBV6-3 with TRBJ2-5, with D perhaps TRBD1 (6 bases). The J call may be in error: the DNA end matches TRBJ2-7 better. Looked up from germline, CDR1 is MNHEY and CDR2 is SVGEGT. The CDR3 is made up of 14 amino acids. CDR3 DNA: TGTGCCAGCACTACGGACAGTTCTCCCCACGAGCAGTACTTC. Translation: CASTTDSSPHEQYF.

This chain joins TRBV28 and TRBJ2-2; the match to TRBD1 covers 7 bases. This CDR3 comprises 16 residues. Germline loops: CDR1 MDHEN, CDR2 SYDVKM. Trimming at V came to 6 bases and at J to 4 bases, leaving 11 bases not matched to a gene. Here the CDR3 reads CASRDDRVASTGELFF. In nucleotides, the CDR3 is TGTGCCAGCAGAGATGACAGGGTTGCAAGCACCGGGGAGCTGTTTTTT.

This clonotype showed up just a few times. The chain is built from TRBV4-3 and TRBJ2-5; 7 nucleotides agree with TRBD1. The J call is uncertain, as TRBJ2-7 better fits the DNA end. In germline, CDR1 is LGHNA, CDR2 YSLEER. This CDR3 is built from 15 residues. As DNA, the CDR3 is TGCGCCAGCAGCCAAGAACGGGCAGGGGGCTACGAGCAGTACTTC. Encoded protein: CASSQERAGGYEQYF.

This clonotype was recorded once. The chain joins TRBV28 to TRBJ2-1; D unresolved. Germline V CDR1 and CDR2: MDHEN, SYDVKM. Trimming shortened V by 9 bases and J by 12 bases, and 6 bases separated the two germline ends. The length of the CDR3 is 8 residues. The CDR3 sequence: CARAWQFF. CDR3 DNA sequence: TGTGCCAGGGCTTGGCAGTTCTTC. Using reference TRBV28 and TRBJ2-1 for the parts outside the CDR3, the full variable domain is DVKVTQSSRYLVKRTGEKVFLECVQDMDHENMFWYRQDPGLGLRLIYFSYDVKMKEKGDIPEGYSVSREKKERFSLILESASTNQTSMYLCARAWQFFGPGTRLTVL.

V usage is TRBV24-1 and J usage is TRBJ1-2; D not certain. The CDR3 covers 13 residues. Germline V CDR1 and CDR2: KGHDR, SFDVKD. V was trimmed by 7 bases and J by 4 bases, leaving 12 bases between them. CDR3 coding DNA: TGTGCCACCAGCGGTGGGAGAACCTATGGCTACACCTTC. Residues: CATSGGRTYGYTF.

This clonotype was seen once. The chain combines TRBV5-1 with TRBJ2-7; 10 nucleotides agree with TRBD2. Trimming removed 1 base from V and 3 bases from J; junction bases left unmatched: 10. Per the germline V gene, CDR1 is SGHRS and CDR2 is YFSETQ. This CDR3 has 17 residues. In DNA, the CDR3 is TGCGCCAGCAGCTTGTCTAGCGGGGGCCTCCGAAGCTACGAGCAGTACTTC. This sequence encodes CASSLSSGGLRSYEQYF.

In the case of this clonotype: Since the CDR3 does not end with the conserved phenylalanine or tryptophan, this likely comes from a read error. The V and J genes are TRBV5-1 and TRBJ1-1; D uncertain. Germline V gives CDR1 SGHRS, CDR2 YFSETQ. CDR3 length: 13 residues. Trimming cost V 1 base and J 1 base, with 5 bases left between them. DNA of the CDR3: TGCGCCAGCAGCTTGCGAGAGAACACTGAAGCTTTCCTT. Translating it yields CASSLRENTEAFL.

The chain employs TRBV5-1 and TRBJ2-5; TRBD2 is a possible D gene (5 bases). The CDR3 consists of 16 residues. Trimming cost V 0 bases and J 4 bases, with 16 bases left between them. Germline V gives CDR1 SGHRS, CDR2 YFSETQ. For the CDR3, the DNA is TGCGCCAGCAGCTTGGAGGGCGGAGGATGGGCAGAGACCCAGTACTTC. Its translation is CASSLEGGGWAETQYF.

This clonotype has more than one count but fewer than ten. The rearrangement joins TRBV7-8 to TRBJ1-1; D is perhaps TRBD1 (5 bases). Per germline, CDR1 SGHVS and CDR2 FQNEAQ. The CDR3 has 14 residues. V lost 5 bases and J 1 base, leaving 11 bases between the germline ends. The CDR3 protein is CASSPLGENTEAFF. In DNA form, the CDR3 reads TGTGCCAGCAGCCCCTTGGGGGAGAACACTGAAGCTTTCTTT.

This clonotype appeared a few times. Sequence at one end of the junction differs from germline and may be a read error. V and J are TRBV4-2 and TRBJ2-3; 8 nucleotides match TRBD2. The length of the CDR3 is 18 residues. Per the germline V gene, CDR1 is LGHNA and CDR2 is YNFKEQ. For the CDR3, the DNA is TGTGCCAGCAGCCAAGAGGAGGCGGGACTAGTTGGCACAGATGCGCAGTATTTT. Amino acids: CASSQEEAGLVGTDAQYF.

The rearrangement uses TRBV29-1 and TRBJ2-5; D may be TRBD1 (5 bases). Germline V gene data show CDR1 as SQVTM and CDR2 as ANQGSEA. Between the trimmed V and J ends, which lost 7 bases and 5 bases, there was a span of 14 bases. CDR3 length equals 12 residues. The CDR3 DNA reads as TGCAGCGCCTCAGGGCCCTCTGAGACCCAGTACTTC. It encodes CSASGPSETQYF.

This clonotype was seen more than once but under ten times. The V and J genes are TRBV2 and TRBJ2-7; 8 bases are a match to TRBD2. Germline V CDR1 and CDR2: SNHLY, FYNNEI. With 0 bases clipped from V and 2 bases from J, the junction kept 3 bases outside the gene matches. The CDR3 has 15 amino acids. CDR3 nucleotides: TGTGCCAGCAGTGAAGCGCGGGGGGTCCCCTACGAGCAGTACTTC. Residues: CASSEARGVPYEQYF.

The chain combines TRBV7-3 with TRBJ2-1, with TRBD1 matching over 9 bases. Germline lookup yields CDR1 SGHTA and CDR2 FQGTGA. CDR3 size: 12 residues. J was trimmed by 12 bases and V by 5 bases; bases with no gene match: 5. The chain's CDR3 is CASSPDRGRQFF. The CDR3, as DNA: TGTGCCAGCAGCCCGGACAGGGGACGGCAGTTCTTC. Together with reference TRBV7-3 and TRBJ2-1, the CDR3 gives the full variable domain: GAGVSQTPSNKVTEKGKYVELRCDPISGHTALYWYRQSLGQGPEFLIYFQGTGAADDSGLPNDRFFAVRPEGSVSTLKIQRTERGDSAVYLCASSPDRGRQFFGPGTRLTVL.

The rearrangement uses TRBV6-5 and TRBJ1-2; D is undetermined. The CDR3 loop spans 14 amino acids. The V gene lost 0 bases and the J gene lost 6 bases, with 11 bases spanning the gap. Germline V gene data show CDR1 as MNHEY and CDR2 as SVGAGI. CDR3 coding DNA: TGTGCCAGCAGTTACTCGTGGGGAGGTGATGGCTACACCTTC. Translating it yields CASSYSWGGDGYTF.

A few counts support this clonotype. The CDR3 loop reads CSAPSFVGAHYGYTF. The CDR3 DNA reads as TGCAGTGCTCCTTCCTTCGTGGGGGCCCACTATGGCTACACCTTC. V usage is TRBV20-1 and J usage is TRBJ1-2; possibly TRBD1 for D (6 bases). Trimming pared 5 bases from V and 3 bases from J, leaving 19 bases between. This CDR3 has 15 amino acids. In germline, CDR1 is DFQATT, CDR2 SNEGSKA (reference sequence).

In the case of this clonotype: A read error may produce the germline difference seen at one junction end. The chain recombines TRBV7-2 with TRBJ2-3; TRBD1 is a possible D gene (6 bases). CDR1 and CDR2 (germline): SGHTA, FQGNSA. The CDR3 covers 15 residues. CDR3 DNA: TGTGCCAGCAACCAGGTGGGGGCAGGGCGAGATACACAGTATTTT. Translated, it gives CASNQVGAGRDTQYF.

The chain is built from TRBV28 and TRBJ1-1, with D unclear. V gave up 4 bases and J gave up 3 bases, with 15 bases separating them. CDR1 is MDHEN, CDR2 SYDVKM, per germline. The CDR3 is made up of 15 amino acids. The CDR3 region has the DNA TGTGCCAGCAGTTCCATCGGGCTTTTGCACACTGAAGCTTTCTTT. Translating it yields CASSSIGLLHTEAFF.

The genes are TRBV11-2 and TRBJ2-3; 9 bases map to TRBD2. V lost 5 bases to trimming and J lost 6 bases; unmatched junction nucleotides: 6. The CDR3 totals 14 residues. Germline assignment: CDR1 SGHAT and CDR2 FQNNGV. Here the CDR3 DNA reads TGTGCCAGCAGCGAATTAGCGGGGGTGGATACGCAGTATTTT. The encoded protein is CASSELAGVDTQYF.

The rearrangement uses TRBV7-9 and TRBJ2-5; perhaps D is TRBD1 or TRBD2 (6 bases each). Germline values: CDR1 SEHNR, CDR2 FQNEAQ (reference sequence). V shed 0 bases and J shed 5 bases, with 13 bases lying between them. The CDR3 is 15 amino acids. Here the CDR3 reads CASSLAGAAGETQYF. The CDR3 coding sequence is TGTGCCAGCAGCTTAGCGGGGGCCGCGGGGGAGACCCAGTACTTC. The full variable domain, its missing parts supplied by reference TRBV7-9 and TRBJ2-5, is DTGVSQNPRHKITKRGQNVTFRCDPISEHNRLYWYRQTLGQGPEFLTYFQNEAQLEKSRLLSDRFSAERPKGSFSTLEIQRTEQGDSAMYLCASSLAGAAGETQYFGPGTRLLVL.

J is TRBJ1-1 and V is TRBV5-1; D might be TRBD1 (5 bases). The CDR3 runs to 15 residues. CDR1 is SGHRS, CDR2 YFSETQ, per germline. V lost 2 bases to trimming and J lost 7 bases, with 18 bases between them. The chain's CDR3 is CASSFSGPGEGEAFF. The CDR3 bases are TGCGCCAGCAGCTTCTCAGGGCCCGGAGAGGGTGAAGCTTTCTTT. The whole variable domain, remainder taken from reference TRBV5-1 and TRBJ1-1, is KAGVTQTPRYLIKTRGQQVTLSCSPISGHRSVSWYQQTPGQGLQFLFEYFSETQRNKGNFPGRFSGRQFSNSRSEMNVSTLELGDSALYLCASSFSGPGEGEAFFGQGTRLTVV.

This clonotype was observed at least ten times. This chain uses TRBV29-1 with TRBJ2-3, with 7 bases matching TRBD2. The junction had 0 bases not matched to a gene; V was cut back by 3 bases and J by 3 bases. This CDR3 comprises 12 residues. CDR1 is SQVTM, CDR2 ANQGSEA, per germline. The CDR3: CSVDGGTDTQYF. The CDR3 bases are TGCAGCGTTGACGGGGGGACAGATACGCAGTATTTT.

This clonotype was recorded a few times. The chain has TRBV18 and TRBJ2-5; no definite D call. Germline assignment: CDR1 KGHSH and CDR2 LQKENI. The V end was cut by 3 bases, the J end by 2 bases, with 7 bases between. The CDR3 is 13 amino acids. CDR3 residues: CASSPQQQETQYF. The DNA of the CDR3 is TGTGCCAGCTCACCGCAACAACAAGAGACCCAGTACTTC.

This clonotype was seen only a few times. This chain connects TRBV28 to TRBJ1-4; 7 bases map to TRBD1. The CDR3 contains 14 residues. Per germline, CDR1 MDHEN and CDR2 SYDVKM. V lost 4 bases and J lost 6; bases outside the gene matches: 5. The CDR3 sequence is CASSSAGTDEKLFF. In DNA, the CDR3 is TGTGCCAGCAGTTCAGCCGGGACAGATGAAAAACTGTTTTTT.

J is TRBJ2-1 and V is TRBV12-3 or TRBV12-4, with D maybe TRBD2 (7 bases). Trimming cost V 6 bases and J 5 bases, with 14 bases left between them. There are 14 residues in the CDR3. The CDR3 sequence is CASRGGQQDNEQFF. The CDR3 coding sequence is TGTGCCAGCAGGGGGGGGCAGCAAGACAATGAGCAGTTCTTC.

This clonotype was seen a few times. CDR3 loop: CASSPSAGPYSGANVLTF. The CDR3 DNA reads TGCGCCAGCAGCCCCTCGGCAGGGCCCTACTCTGGGGCCAACGTCCTGACTTTC. This rearrangement joins TRBV5-1 to TRBJ2-6, with D possibly matching TRBD1 (5 bases). The CDR3 is made up of 18 amino acids. V lost 4 bases and J 0 bases, leaving 17 bases between the germline ends. The germline gives CDR1 SGHRS, CDR2 YFSETQ.